A selection of T cell receptor beta chains follows, all from one sample in a study of T cell responses to AZD1222 COVID-19 vaccine. Sequenced by immunoSEQ multiplex PCR; TCRdb stores in-frame clones only, minus some. The sample lists 35,000 to 45,000 clones, over 60% occurring once. The sequences come from peripheral blood, collected on day 0 of AZD1222 vaccination. Receptors were obtained from an adult in good health. Each CDR3 is given with its conserved first and last residue. The D gene is left open where the match is weak. Size values are once, few and many counts, or a class for expanded clones, and some rows have none.

J gene	D gene	V gene	clone size	CDR3 protein	CDR3 DNA
TRBJ1-4	.	TRBV5-3	.	CARSLFLAELVGEKLFF	TGTGCCAGAAGCTTGTTTTTGGCGGAATTAGTAGGTGAAAAACTGTTTTTT
TRBJ2-3	.	TRBV5-1	once	CASSLDRATTDTQYF	TGCGCCAGCAGCTTGGACAGGGCTACGACAGATACGCAGTATTTT
TRBJ1-6	.	TRBV30	.	CAWSVTRPGGSPLHF	TGTGCCTGGAGTGTAACCCGACCTGGGGGATCACCCCTCCACTTT
TRBJ1-4	.	TRBV7-9	once	CASSLGTQNEKLFF	TGTGCCAGCAGCTTAGGGACACAAAATGAAAAACTGTTTTTT
TRBJ2-5	.	TRBV11-2	.	CASSLLASQETQYF	TGTGCCAGCAGCTTACTTGCCTCACAAGAGACCCAGTACTTC
TRBJ2-7	.	TRBV6-2/TRBV6-3	.	CASSWGYYEQYF	TGTGCCAGCAGTTGGGGTTACTACGAGCAGTACTTC
TRBJ1-6	.	TRBV27	.	CASSFEHPRYSPLHF	TGTGCCAGCAGTTTCGAGCATCCTAGGTATTCACCCCTCCACTTT
TRBJ2-3	TRBD2	TRBV2	once	CASSGTSGGAASDTQYF	TGTGCCAGCAGCGGGACTAGCGGGGGGGCAGCGTCAGATACGCAGTATTTT
TRBJ2-7	TRBD2	TRBV6-4	.	CASSGTKHRGTSAEQYF	TGTGCCAGCAGTGGCACCAAACACAGGGGGACTAGCGCCGAGCAGTACTTC
TRBJ1-1	TRBD1	TRBV6-5	once	CASSSDRGKAFF	TGTGCCAGCAGTTCCGACAGGGGGAAAGCTTTCTTT
TRBJ2-7	TRBD2	TRBV28	.	CASSRPPGGAEQYF	TGTGCCAGCAGCCGTCCCCCGGGAGGGGCCGAGCAGTACTTC
TRBJ2-1	.	TRBV3-1/TRBV3-2	.	CASSQSVSSDEQFF	TGTGCCAGCAGCCAATCCGTGTCCTCCGATGAGCAGTTCTTC
TRBJ2-7	TRBD1	TRBV3-1/TRBV3-2	.	CASSLRQGNSYEQYF	TGTGCCAGCAGCCTACGACAGGGCAACTCCTACGAGCAGTACTTC
TRBJ1-3	.	TRBV4-2	.	CASSQDRSDTIYF	TGTGCCAGCAGCCAAGATCGGAGTGACACCATATATTTT
TRBJ2-5	.	TRBV7-8	.	CASSSITGPQETQYF	TGTGCCAGCAGCTCAATTACAGGGCCCCAAGAGACCCAGTACTTC
TRBJ1-2	.	TRBV5-1	.	CASSLTGSDPSGGYTF	TGCGCCAGCAGCTTGACAGGGTCGGACCCCTCGGGCGGCTACACCTTC
TRBJ1-6	.	TRBV19	.	CASTGRSPPNSPLHF	TGTGCCAGTACTGGGAGGTCTCCTCCTAATTCACCCCTCCACTTT
TRBJ1-2	.	TRBV7-2	.	CASSLEGIYGYTF	TGTGCCAGCAGCTTAGAAGGGATCTATGGCTACACCTTC
TRBJ2-2	.	TRBV6-5	.	CASKAGMNTGELFF	TGTGCCAGCAAGGCAGGGATGAACACCGGGGAGCTGTTTTTT
TRBJ2-7	TRBD1	TRBV10-3	.	CAIGTDRAYEQYF	TGTGCCATCGGAACCGACAGGGCCTACGAGCAGTACTTC
TRBJ2-7	TRBD1	TRBV7-6	.	CASSLAVGGQGDEQYF	TGTGCCAGCAGCTTAGCAGTTGGCGGACAGGGTGACGAGCAGTACTTC
TRBJ2-5	.	TRBV6-5	few	CASSFREKGETQYF	TGTGCCAGCAGTTTTCGAGAGAAGGGAGAGACCCAGTACTTC
TRBJ1-2	TRBD1	TRBV5-6	.	CASTRGTPPGYTF	TGTGCCAGCACCAGGGGGACCCCTCCTGGCTACACCTTC
TRBJ2-5	TRBD2	TRBV11-2	.	CASSVTSGSTETQYF	TGTGCCAGCAGCGTGACTAGCGGGTCAACGGAGACCCAGTACTTC
TRBJ1-2	.	TRBV28	.	CASSPGPRTGYTF	TGTGCCAGCAGCCCTGGCCCCCGCACTGGCTACACCTTC
TRBJ1-1	TRBD1	TRBV6-2/TRBV6-3	.	CASSSPNRGGGTEAFF	TGTGCCAGCAGTTCGCCTAACAGGGGCGGAGGGACTGAAGCTTTCTTT
TRBJ1-1	.	TRBV20-1	.	CSAYRVPEAFF	TGCAGTGCTTACAGGGTCCCTGAAGCTTTCTTT
TRBJ1-5	TRBD1	TRBV28	few	CASRGSGTGGNQPQHF	TGTGCCAGCAGAGGCTCCGGGACAGGGGGCAATCAGCCCCAGCATTTT
TRBJ1-1	.	TRBV7-8	.	CASSSTGIVGTEAFF	TGTGCCAGCAGCTCTACAGGGATTGTGGGGACTGAAGCTTTCTTT
TRBJ2-2	.	TRBV6-5	.	CASTPGTLNTGELFF	TGTGCCAGCACCCCCGGGACACTGAACACCGGGGAGCTGTTTTTT
TRBJ2-3	TRBD2	TRBV10-3	.	CAIAGGTSGASLDTQYF	TGTGCCATCGCGGGGGGGACTAGCGGGGCTAGCCTAGATACGCAGTATTTT
TRBJ2-2	.	TRBV2	.	CASSRTDPNTGELFF	TGTGCCAGCAGTCGGACAGACCCGAACACCGGGGAGCTGTTTTTT
TRBJ1-1	TRBD1	TRBV29-1	.	CSVDRVEAGAEAFF	TGCAGCGTGGACAGGGTCGAGGCCGGGGCTGAAGCTTTCTTT
TRBJ2-3	.	TRBV19	few	CASSDLAGSDTQYF	TGTGCCAGTAGCGACCTCGCGGGGTCAGATACGCAGTATTTT
TRBJ2-3	.	TRBV7-2	.	CASSPIEDTQYF	TGTGCCAGCAGCCCCATAGAAGATACGCAGTATTTT
TRBJ2-6	.	TRBV6-5	.	CASSTGQAGANVLTF	TGTGCCAGCAGTACGGGACAAGCCGGGGCCAACGTCCTGACTTTC
TRBJ1-2	TRBD1	TRBV28	.	CASILTGGYGYTF	TGTGCCAGCATCCTAACAGGGGGCTATGGCTACACCTTC
TRBJ2-1	.	TRBV5-1	.	CASSFSQGHNEQFF	TGCGCCAGCAGCTTTTCCCAGGGGCACAATGAGCAGTTCTTC
TRBJ2-3	.	TRBV2	.	CASSDFSRTDTQYF	TGTGCCAGCAGTGACTTCTCCCGCACAGATACGCAGTATTTT
TRBJ2-3	TRBD2	TRBV3-1/TRBV3-2	few	CASSHYSGGTVNTQYF	TGTGCCAGCAGCCACTATAGCGGGGGGACGGTAAATACGCAGTATTTT
TRBJ2-2	.	TRBV12-3/TRBV12-4	.	CASSLVRTGELFF	TGTGCCAGCAGTTTAGTACGTACCGGGGAGCTGTTTTTT
TRBJ1-2	TRBD1	TRBV28	.	CASSPTTGNGYTF	TGTGCCAGCAGTCCAACGACAGGGAATGGCTACACCTTC
TRBJ2-1	.	TRBV7-9	.	CASSPRQGTRDEQFF	TGTGCCAGCAGCCCGAGGCAGGGCACCAGGGATGAGCAGTTCTTC
TRBJ1-1	.	TRBV18	.	CASSPNGLNTEAFF	TGTGCCAGCTCACCAAACGGTTTGAACACTGAAGCTTTCTTT
TRBJ2-1	.	TRBV19	.	CASRGPLGEQFF	TGTGCCAGTAGGGGGCCCCTCGGAGAGCAGTTCTTC
TRBJ1-2	.	TRBV12-3/TRBV12-4	once	CASSRQLNYGYTF	TGTGCCAGCAGTCGACAGTTGAACTATGGCTACACCTTC
TRBJ2-1	TRBD2	TRBV3-1/TRBV3-2	.	CASTFGGARNEQFF	TGTGCCAGCACCTTCGGGGGGGCCAGGAATGAGCAGTTCTTC
TRBJ2-2	TRBD2	TRBV6-5	.	CASTRTSGGSRELFF	TGTGCCAGCACTCGAACTAGCGGGGGCTCCAGGGAGCTGTTTTTT
TRBJ2-5	.	TRBV5-1	.	CASSSFLDSGTQYF	TGCGCCAGCAGCTCGTTCTTGGATTCGGGGACCCAGTACTTC
TRBJ1-6	.	TRBV5-1	.	CASSLGRPTNSPLHF	TGCGCCAGCAGCTTAGGACGGCCAACCAATTCACCCCTCCACTTT
TRBJ2-7	TRBD2	TRBV9	.	CASSVGSRLAGEYEQYF	TGTGCCAGCAGCGTAGGGAGCCGACTAGCGGGGGAATACGAGCAGTACTTC
TRBJ1-1	.	TRBV5-1	.	CASSLVWRGENTEAFF	TGCGCCAGCAGCTTGGTTTGGCGGGGAGAGAACACTGAAGCTTTCTTT
TRBJ2-5	.	TRBV6-5	.	CASTQQETQYF	TGTGCCAGCACCCAACAAGAGACCCAGTACTTC
TRBJ1-1	.	TRBV3-1/TRBV3-2	.	CASSTPIGNTEAFF	TGTGCCAGCAGCACTCCGATAGGGAACACTGAAGCTTTCTTT
TRBJ1-1	.	TRBV28	once	CASTISRGVTEAFF	TGTGCCAGCACCATCTCCCGGGGGGTAACTGAAGCTTTCTTT
TRBJ1-2	.	TRBV19	few	CASSIESGTNLYGYTF	TGTGCCAGTAGTATTGAATCCGGGACAAACCTCTATGGCTACACCTTC
TRBJ2-3	TRBD2	TRBV27	.	CASSPLLAGGPADTQYF	TGTGCCAGCAGTCCGCTGCTAGCGGGGGGCCCCGCAGATACGCAGTATTTT
TRBJ2-5	TRBD2	TRBV5-8	.	CASSLTGTSGQETQYF	TGTGCCAGCAGCTTAACCGGGACTAGCGGACAAGAGACCCAGTACTTC
TRBJ1-5	.	TRBV2	.	CASSENPAGDQPQHF	TGTGCCAGCAGTGAGAACCCTGCAGGGGATCAGCCCCAGCATTTT